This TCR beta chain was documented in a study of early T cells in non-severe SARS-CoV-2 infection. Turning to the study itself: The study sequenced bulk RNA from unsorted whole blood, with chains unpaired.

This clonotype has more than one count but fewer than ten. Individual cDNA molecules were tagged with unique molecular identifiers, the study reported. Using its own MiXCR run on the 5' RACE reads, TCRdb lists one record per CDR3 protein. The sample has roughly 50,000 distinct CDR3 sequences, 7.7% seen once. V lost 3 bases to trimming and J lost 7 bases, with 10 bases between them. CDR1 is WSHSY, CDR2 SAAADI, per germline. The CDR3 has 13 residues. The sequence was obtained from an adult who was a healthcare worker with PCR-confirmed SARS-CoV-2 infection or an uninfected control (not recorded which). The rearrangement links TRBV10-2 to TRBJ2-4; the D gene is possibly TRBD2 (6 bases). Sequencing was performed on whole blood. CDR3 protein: CASSDSGGNIQYF. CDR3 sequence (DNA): TGCGCCAGCAGTGATAGCGGTGGGAACATTCAGTACTTC.